These T cell receptor beta chains were read from a single sample in a study of cytomegalovirus exposure and HLA in healthy donors. TCRdb's table, derived via immunoSEQ multiplex PCR, lists solely in-frame clones and lacks some. The sample lists 100,000 to 150,000 clones; 89% were seen once. The source material was PBMCs. The receptors come from a woman aged 18-29 years in good health and CMV-seronegative. Both conserved end residues are part of each CDR3. D genes are given only for firm matches. The size entry is marked missing in some rows and otherwise reads once, few, many or a size class.

clone_size	v_call	d_call	j_call	cdr3_nt	cdr3_aa
-	TRBV11-3	TRBD2	TRBJ2-1	TGTGCCAGCAGCCCGCGGGCTAGCGGGCAGTACAATGAGCAGTTCTTC	CASSPRASGQYNEQFF
-	TRBV29-1	TRBD2	TRBJ2-1	TGCAGCGTTGAAGCGGCTAGCGGGAGTCCTTACAATGAGCAGTTCTTC	CSVEAASGSPYNEQFF
-	TRBV4-1	-	TRBJ1-1	TGCGCCAGCAGCCCTCTCCGGGGACAGAACACTGAAGCTTTCTTT	CASSPLRGQNTEAFF
-	TRBV9	TRBD2	TRBJ2-2	TGTGCCAGCAGCCAGGGACTAGCTGGCGGGGAGCTGTTTTTT	CASSQGLAGGELFF
-	TRBV27	-	TRBJ2-7	TGTGCCAGCAGTTTAGCGGTTTCCTACGAGCAGTACTTC	CASSLAVSYEQYF
-	TRBV6-5	-	TRBJ1-1	TGTGCCAGCAGTTACGGACAGTTGAACACTGAAGCTTTCTTT	CASSYGQLNTEAFF
-	TRBV2	-	TRBJ2-7	TGTGCCAGCAGTCCGGGCCTCCAGGGGTACGAGCAGTACTTC	CASSPGLQGYEQYF
-	TRBV13	-	TRBJ2-1	TGTGCCAGCAGCTTATGGGGTGGGGCGGATGAGCAGTTCTTC	CASSLWGGADEQFF
-	TRBV6-7	-	TRBJ1-2	TGTGCCAGCAGCCAAAAGGGAGGGGGTCCCGCTGGCTACACCTTC	CASSQKGGGPAGYTF
few	TRBV9	-	TRBJ1-2	TGTGCCAGCAGCACCCGTCTGGGCGGCTACACCTTC	CASSTRLGGYTF
-	TRBV5-1	TRBD1	TRBJ2-1	TGCGCCAGCAGCCCGGGACAGGGAGATGGCGATGAGCAGTTCTTC	CASSPGQGDGDEQFF
-	TRBV25-1	-	TRBJ1-5	TGTGCTAGCAGTGAGTGGGGAGGCAATCAGCCCCAGCATTTT	CASSEWGGNQPQHF
-	TRBV5-4	TRBD1	TRBJ2-7	TGTGCCACCGGCTCCGGGACAGGGCTTTACGAGCAGTACTTC	CATGSGTGLYEQYF
-	TRBV10-3	-	TRBJ1-1	TGTGCCACGCGCGAGGAGCCGAACACTGAAGCTTTCTTT	CATREEPNTEAFF
-	TRBV9	TRBD1	TRBJ2-6	TGTGCCAGCAGCAGGACAGGGGGAGGGCCTGGGGCCAACGTCCTGACTTTC	CASSRTGGGPGANVLTF
-	TRBV27	TRBD2	TRBJ2-1	TGTGCCAGCAGTTCCTGGACTAGCGGAGAGCCTCACAATGAGCAGTTCTTC	CASSSWTSGEPHNEQFF
-	TRBV28	-	TRBJ1-1	TGTGCCAGCAGACTCCCTCGGACAGCCGGAACGAACACTGAAGCTTTCTTT	CASRLPRTAGTNTEAFF
-	TRBV27	TRBD2	TRBJ2-1	TGTGCCAGCAGTCCTACCCCGAAAATAGCGGGAGTAAATGAGCAGTTCTTC	CASSPTPKIAGVNEQFF
-	TRBV2	TRBD2	TRBJ2-7	TGTGCCAGCCTCGGACTAGTCTCCTACGAGCAGTACTTC	CASLGLVSYEQYF
-	TRBV15	-	TRBJ1-2	TGTGCCACCAGCTCTAGGACAGCCTATGGCTACACCTTC	CATSSRTAYGYTF
-	TRBV29-1	-	TRBJ2-1	TGCAGCGTTGAAGCCCAGGGTTCGTCCTACAATGAGCAGTTCTTC	CSVEAQGSSYNEQFF
few	TRBV19	TRBD1	TRBJ1-1	TGTGCCAGTAGTACCCTGCCGGGACAGGACACTGAAGCTTTCTTT	CASSTLPGQDTEAFF
-	TRBV29-1	TRBD1	TRBJ1-2	TGCAGCGTTGAAGGTGACAGGGGGCCCTATGGCTACACCTTC	CSVEGDRGPYGYTF
-	TRBV28	-	TRBJ2-1	TGTGCCAGCAGTCTGAGGGGGAGTGAGCAGTTCTTC	CASSLRGSEQFF
-	TRBV7-9	-	TRBJ2-7	TGTGCCAGCAGCTTAGGAGGGTTAAACTACGAGCAGTACTTC	CASSLGGLNYEQYF
-	TRBV6-1	TRBD1	TRBJ2-7	TGTGCCAGCAGGACAGGGGTCGGGCAGTACTTC	CASRTGVGQYF
-	TRBV7-9	TRBD1	TRBJ2-7	TGTGCCAGCAGCTTACCGGGACAGGGGGACGACGAGCAGTACTTC	CASSLPGQGDDEQYF
-	TRBV9	-	TRBJ2-3	TGTGCCAGCAGCGTGTCACCCCAGGGTCGCGGGACTAGCACAGATACGCAGTATTTT	CASSVSPQGRGTSTDTQYF
-	TRBV6-1	TRBD2	TRBJ2-1	TGTGCCAGCAGTCCGACTAGCGGAACCTACAATGAGCAGTTCTTC	CASSPTSGTYNEQFF